This T cell receptor beta chain was sequenced during a study of shared clonotypes between healthy human individuals. Study in general: Donors, aged 18 to 49, were a couple of women and a few men.

Trimming cost V 6 bases and J 2 bases, with 13 bases left between them. Germline CDR1 and CDR2: MNHEY and SVGAGI. The CDR3 is made up of 15 amino acids. Findings and caveats of the study: When naive CD4 clonotypes were compared across a handful of donors, about 4.8% were shared.

The data were produced by immunoSEQ multiplex PCR, yet TCRdb's version contains in-frame clones alone and is incomplete. The table has just over 2,000,000 clones, 85% to 95% seen once. Naive-designated CD8 cells lacked CD45RO, were positively enriched for CCR7, and omitted terminally differentiated effector memory CD45RA+ cells. As regards this clone: Its target is unknown.

The sequenced material came from naive CD8+ T cells sorted from blood. The sequence came from a man aged 18 to 35 in good health. The rearrangement uses TRBV6-5 and TRBJ2-2; D possibly uses TRBD1 or TRBD2 (5 bases each). CDR3: CASRNWDQNTGELFF. As DNA, the CDR3 is TGTGCCAGCAGGAACTGGGACCAAAACACCGGGGAGCTGTTTTTT.